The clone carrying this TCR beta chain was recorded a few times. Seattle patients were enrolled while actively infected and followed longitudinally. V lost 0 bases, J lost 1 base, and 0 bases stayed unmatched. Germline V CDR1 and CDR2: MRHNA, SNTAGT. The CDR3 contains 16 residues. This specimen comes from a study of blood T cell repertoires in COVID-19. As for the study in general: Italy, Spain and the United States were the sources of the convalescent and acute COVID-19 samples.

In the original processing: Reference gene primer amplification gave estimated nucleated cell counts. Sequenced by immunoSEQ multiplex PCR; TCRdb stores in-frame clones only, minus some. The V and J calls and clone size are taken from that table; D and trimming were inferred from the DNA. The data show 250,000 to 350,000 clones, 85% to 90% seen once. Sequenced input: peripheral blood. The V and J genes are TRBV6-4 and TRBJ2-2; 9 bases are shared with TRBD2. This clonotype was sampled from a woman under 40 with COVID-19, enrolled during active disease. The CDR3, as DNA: TGTGCCAGCAGTGACTCGACTAGCGGGAACACCGGGGAGCTGTTTTTT. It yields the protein CASSDSTSGNTGELFF.